This TCR beta chain was found in a study of T-cell reconstitution after alpha-beta-depleted transplantation in children. This clonotype turned up a few times. The TCRbeta library was prepared with unique molecular identifiers. TCRdb redid the calling of the PCR reads with MiXCR, one entry per CDR3 protein. The sample lists about 540,000 distinct CDR3 sequences; approximately 16% were seen once. This clonotype was obtained from a human donor who donated a stem cell graft to a child with acute lymphoblastic leukemia. The source was PBMCs from the stem cell graft donor, collected from the stem cell graft.

The CDR3 protein is CAIRVSGYEQYF. The CDR3 DNA follows: TGCGCCATCAGGGTTAGCGGCTACGAGCAGTACTTC. The chain has TRBV10-2 and TRBJ2-7; a weak D match, TRBD2 (6 bases). The germline V and J ends were trimmed by 10 bases and 3 bases, with 13 bases remaining between them. CDR3 length: 12 residues. Germline V gives CDR1 WSHSY, CDR2 SAAADI.